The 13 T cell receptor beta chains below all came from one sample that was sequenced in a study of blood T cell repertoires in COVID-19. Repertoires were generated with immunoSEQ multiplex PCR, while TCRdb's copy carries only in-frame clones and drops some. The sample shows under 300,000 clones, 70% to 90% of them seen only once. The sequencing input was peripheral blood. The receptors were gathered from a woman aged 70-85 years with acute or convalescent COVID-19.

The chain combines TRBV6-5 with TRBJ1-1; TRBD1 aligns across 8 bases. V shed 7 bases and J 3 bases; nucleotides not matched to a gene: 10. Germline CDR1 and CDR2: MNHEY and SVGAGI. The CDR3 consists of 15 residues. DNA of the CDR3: TGTGCCAGCACCGACGGACAGGGCTTATACACTGAAGCTTTCTTT. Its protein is CASTDGQGLYTEAFF.

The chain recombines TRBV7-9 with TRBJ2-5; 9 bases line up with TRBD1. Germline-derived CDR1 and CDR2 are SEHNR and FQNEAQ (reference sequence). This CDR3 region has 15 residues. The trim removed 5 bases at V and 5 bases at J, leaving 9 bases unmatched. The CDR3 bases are TGTGCCAGCAGCCCACTACAGGGGGCGGGGGAGACCCAGTACTTC. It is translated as CASSPLQGAGETQYF.

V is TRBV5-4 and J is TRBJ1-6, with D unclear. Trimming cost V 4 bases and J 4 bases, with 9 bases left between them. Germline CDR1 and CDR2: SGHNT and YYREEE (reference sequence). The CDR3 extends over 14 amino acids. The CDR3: CASSTDTYNSPLHF. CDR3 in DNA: TGTGCCAGCAGCACCGATACTTATAATTCACCCCTCCACTTT.

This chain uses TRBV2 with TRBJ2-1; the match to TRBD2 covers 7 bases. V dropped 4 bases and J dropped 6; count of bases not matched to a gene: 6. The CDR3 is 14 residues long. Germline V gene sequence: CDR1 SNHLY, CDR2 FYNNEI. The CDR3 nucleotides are TGTGCCAGCAGTGTAGGGAGGGCCTTCAATGAGCAGTTCTTC. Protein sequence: CASSVGRAFNEQFF.

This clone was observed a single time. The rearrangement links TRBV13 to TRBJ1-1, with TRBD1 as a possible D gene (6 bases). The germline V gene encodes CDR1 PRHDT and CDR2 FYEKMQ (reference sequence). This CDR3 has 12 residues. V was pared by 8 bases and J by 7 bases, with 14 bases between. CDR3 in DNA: TGTGCCAGCTTGGGGGCCTTGGGTGAAGCTTTCTTT. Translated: CASLGALGEAFF.

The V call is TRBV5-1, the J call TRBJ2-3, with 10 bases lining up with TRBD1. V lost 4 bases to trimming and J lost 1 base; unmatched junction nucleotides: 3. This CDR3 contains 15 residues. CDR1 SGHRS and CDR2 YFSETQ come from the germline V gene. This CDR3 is CASSTGQGGTDTQYF. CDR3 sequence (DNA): TGCGCCAGCAGCACAGGACAGGGGGGCACAGATACGCAGTATTTT.

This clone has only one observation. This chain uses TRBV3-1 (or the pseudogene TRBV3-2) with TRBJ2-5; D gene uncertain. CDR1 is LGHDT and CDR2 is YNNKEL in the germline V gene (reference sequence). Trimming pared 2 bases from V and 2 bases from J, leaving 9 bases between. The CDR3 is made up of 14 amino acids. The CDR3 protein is CASSQTRVQETQYF. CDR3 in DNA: TGTGCCAGCAGCCAAACCCGGGTACAAGAGACCCAGTACTTC.

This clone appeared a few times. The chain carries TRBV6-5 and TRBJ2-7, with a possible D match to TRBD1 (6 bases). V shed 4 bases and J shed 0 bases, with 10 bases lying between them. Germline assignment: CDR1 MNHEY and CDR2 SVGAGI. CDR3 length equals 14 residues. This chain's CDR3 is CASSLQGVSYEQYF. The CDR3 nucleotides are TGTGCCAGCAGTTTACAGGGAGTCTCCTACGAGCAGTACTTC.

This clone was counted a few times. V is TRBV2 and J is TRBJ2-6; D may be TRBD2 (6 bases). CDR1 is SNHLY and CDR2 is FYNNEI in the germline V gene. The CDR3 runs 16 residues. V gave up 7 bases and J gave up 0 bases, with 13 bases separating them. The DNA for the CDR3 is TGTGCCAGCACGTGGGCGGGGCGCTCTGGGGCCAACGTCCTGACTTTC. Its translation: CASTWAGRSGANVLTF.

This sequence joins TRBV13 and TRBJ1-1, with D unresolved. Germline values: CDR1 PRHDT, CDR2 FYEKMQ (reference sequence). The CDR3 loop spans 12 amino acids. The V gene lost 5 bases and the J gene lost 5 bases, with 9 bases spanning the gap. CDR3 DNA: TGTGCCAGCAGCCGGGAGCGGACTGAAGCTTTCTTT. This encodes CASSRERTEAFF.

DNA for the CDR3: TGTGCCAGCAGCTCCGCCGTAGCGGTGGGGGAGACCCAGTACTTC. Amino acid sequence: CASSSAVAVGETQYF. V and J are TRBV9 and TRBJ2-5; D may be TRBD2 (6 bases). Looked up from germline, CDR1 is SGDLS and CDR2 is YYNGEE. The CDR3 runs to 15 residues. Trimming took off 4 bases at V and 5 bases at J, with 18 bases between the two ends.

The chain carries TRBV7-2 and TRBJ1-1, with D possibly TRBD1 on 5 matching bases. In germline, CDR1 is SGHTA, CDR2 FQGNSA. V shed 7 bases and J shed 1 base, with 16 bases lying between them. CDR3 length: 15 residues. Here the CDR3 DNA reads TGTGCCAGCACAATGGGGGGGTCAGCGAACACTGAAGCTTTCTTT. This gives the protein CASTMGGSANTEAFF.

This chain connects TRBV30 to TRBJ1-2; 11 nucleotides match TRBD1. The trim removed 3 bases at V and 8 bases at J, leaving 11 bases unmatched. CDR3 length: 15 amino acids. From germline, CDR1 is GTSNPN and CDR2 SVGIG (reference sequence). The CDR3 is CAWRSKGQGAGGYTF. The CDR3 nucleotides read TGTGCCTGGAGGTCAAAAGGACAGGGGGCAGGAGGCTACACCTTC.